This TCR beta chain appears in the sequencing data of a study of cytomegalovirus exposure and HLA in healthy donors. Study observations and caveats: Researchers counted over 150 TCR beta chains as cytomegalovirus-associated. Reports showed the classifier diagnosing cytomegalovirus status with high specificity and sensitivity. Several of the most significant clusters appeared, in a later analysis, to be linked to common viral pathogens. Several V segments, TRBV6-2 and TRBV6-3 among them, could not be told apart and were dropped.

Trimming pared 0 bases from V and 2 bases from J, leaving 7 bases between. The V gene's germline CDR1 is LNHNV and CDR2 YYDKDF (reference sequence). The CDR3 runs to 14 residues. With 60 Vbeta and 13 Jbeta primers, the PCR was carried out. Profiled with immunoSEQ multiplex PCR; TCRdb holds only in-frame clones, not every one. The sample records roughly 150,000 clones, about 85% being singletons. As to this clone: The target antigen is unknown.

The V call is TRBV15, the J call TRBJ1-2, with D possibly matching TRBD1 (6 bases). The sequenced sample was PBMCs. The sequence derives from a woman between 18 and 30 years old in good health and CMV-seronegative. CDR3 sequence (DNA): TGTGCCACCAGCAGAGAGAGGGGGAACTATGGCTACACCTTC. Protein: CATSRERGNYGYTF.